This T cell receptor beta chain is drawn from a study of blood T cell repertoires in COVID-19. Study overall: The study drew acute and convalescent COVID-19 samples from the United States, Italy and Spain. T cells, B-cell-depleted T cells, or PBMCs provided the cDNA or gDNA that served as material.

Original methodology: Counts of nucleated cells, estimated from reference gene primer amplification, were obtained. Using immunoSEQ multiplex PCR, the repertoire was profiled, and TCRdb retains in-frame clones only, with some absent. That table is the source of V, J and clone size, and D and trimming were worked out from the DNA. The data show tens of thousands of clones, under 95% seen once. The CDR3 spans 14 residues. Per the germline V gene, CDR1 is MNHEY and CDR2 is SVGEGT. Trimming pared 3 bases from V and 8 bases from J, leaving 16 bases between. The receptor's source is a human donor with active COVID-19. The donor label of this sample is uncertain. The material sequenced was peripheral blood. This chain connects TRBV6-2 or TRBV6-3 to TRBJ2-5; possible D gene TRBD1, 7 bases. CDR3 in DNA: TGTGCCAGCAGTTATGCAGGGGGGAGTGGAACCCAGTACTTC. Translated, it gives CASSYAGGSGTQYF.